This T cell receptor (beta chain) was profiled in a study of human T cells and chemical hapten exposure. Turning to the study itself: The patients were mostly female; they had alopecia areata, totalis or universalis.

A note on this clonotype: Its antigen is unidentified.

Documented time point: patch test 3, about 24 weeks after DPC sensitization. Treatment meaning: therapeutic diphenylcyclopropenone sensitization with weekly scalp DPC. TCRdb fed the RACE reads into MiXCR, producing one record per CDR3 protein. The sample holds approximately 97,000 distinct CDR3 sequences, around 25% seen once. The CDR3 covers 18 residues. Trimming left V 2 bases short and J 4 bases short, with 18 bases between. Germline V gives CDR1 MNHEY, CDR2 SVGAGI. Study outcomes and limitations: PT1 expanded TCR counts and patch test score were linked, and their correlation was positive.

The sample in question was whole blood, obtained in connection with sensitization to the hapten diphenylcyclopropenone (DPC). This chain links TRBV6-5 with TRBJ2-6; D not certain. This receptor was identified in a middle-aged man with alopecia areata. Some clones in this sample may be carry-over from other donors' samples. DNA of the CDR3: TGTGCCAGCAGTTACCATGCTGGTCACCAAGTCGGGGCCAACGTCCTGACTTTC. This gives the protein CASSYHAGHQVGANVLTF.